Described below is a single T cell receptor beta chain sequence and its context. Its antigen is not yet known. No per-base quality is available; no much larger clone lies one base away. One collaborating source in Seattle enrolled patients during active infection and followed them longitudinally through the course of disease. The collaborating institutions used their own protocols to collect whole blood in K2EDTA tubes. For TCRbeta analysis, collaborators shipped samples in one of three forms: frozen whole blood, isolated PBMCs, or DNA extracted from either of those sample types. TCRbeta CDR3 regions were amplified from genomic DNA by means of the immunoSEQ Assay, a bias-controlled multiplex PCR. As for the authors' bioinformatics: Nucleated cell counts per sample were estimated from amplification of reference gene primers within the assay. Sequence reads were collapsed and filtered to measure the absolute abundance of every unique TCRbeta CDR3 rearrangement. For each sample, productive Simpson clonality was calculated as the square root of Simpson's diversity index over productive rearrangements. This immuneACCESS table, as held by TCRdb, lists in-frame sequences with V and J called but not all clones. Of the missing ones, under half trace to an unresolved V gene in checked studies; the others have no known cause. Clone size and V and J calls were adopted from that table, with D and trimming inferred from the DNA. Within this sample are approximately 92,000 clones, with roughly nine tenths of them counted one time only. About 16% of the sample rests with the top ten.

The data stem from a study of blood T cell repertoires in COVID-19 (dated by TCRdb to 2020 to 2021). With regard to the full study: Samples from collaborators originated in the United States, Italy and Spain and spanned both the acute and convalescent phases of COVID-19. The prospective study material was composed of cDNA or gDNA derived from T cells, B-cell-depleted T cells, or PBMCs. The dataset comprised deeply sampled blood TCRbeta repertoires from subjects exposed to, actively infected with, or recovered from COVID-19. A freely available public database, intended as a resource for researchers studying the immune response to SARS-CoV-2, is where the repertoires were released. Samples were obtained from the ongoing ImmuneRACE study (first 160 participants) and from some 1,200 subjects provided by 6 global collaborators. The sample metadata nearly always contained a de-identified subject ID, COVID-19 status, age in years and sex. Where available, HLA class I and class II types were obtained from metadata supplied by the sample provider rather than from assay-based typing. What the authors observed across the whole study: Clinical and demographic metadata were provided uncurated, with the amount varying by source and participant.

Based on the germline V gene (reference sequence), the CDR1 and CDR2 sequences are DFQATT and SNEGSKA. Inclusive of the bounding cysteine and phenylalanine, the CDR3 is 15 residues long. Of all the DNA, just the CDR3 is kept, 45 bases in frame from base 1. V is pruned by 3 bases and J by 3 bases, leaving 5 bases of the junction without a gene match. This chain is built from TRBV20-1 and TRBJ2-5, with 12 bases matching TRBD2. The clonotype comes from a woman aged 60-75 years with COVID-19, enrolled during active disease. Sequencing was carried out using peripheral blood. CDR3 protein: CSASDTSGGKETQYF. The base sequence is TGCAGTGCTAGTGATACTAGCGGGGGGAAAGAGACCCAGTACTTC.